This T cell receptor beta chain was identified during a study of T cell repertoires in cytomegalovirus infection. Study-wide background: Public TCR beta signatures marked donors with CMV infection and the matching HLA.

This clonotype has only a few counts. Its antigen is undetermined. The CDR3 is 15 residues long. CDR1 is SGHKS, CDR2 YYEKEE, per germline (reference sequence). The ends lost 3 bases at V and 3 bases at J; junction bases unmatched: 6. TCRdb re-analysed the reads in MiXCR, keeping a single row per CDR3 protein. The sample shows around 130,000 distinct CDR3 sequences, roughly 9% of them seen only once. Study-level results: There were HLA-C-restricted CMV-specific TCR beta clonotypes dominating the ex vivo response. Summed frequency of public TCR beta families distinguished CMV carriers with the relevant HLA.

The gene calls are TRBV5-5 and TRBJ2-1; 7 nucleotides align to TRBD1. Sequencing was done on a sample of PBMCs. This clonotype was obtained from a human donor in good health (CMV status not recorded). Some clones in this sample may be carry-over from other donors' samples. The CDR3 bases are TGTGCCAGCAGCTCACGGACAGGAAGCTACAATGAGCAGTTCTTC. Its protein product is CASSSRTGSYNEQFF.